The 16 T cell receptor beta chains listed next were all sequenced from one sample in a study of blood T cell repertoires in COVID-19. Clones were read by immunoSEQ multiplex PCR, and TCRdb kept only the in-frame ones, dropping some. The repertoire consists of around 190,000 clones, with approximately 90% occurring once and the leading ten covering about 22%. Sequenced: PBMCs or T cells enriched from blood (not recorded which). These receptors were obtained from a middle-aged woman in a cohort exposed to, infected with or recovered from COVID-19 (not recorded which).

The CDR3 nucleotides are TGCGCCAGCAGCTTGTGGACGGCGGGTGGTAATGAAAAACTGTTTTTT. Translation: CASSLWTAGGNEKLFF. The V and J genes are TRBV5-1 and TRBJ1-4; D is unclear. V gave up 1 base and J gave up 4 bases, with 14 bases separating them. CDR3 size: 16 residues. CDR1 SGHRS and CDR2 YFSETQ come from the germline V gene. The variable domain in full, completed from reference TRBV5-1 and TRBJ1-4, reads KAGVTQTPRYLIKTRGQQVTLSCSPISGHRSVSWYQQTPGQGLQFLFEYFSETQRNKGNFPGRFSGRQFSNSRSEMNVSTLELGDSALYLCASSLWTAGGNEKLFFGSGTQLSVL.

This chain connects TRBV11-2 to TRBJ2-7; D gene uncertain. Germline V CDR1 and CDR2: SGHAT, FQNNGV. The germline V and J ends were trimmed by 4 bases and 7 bases, with 8 bases remaining between them. This CDR3 contains 11 residues. CDR3 bases: TGTGCCAGCAGCTCCAACCAGGAGCAGTACTTC. Its protein product is CASSSNQEQYF. The full variable domain, its missing parts supplied by reference TRBV11-2 and TRBJ2-7, is EAGVAQSPRYKIIEKRQSVAFWCNPISGHATLYWYQQILGQGPKLLIQFQNNGVVDDSQLPKDRFSAERLKGVDSTLKIQPAKLEDSAVYLCASSSNQEQYFGPGTRLTVT.

This clone appeared a single time. This CDR3 is CASSLLAGGLDTQYF. In DNA, the CDR3 is TGTGCCAGCAGCTTATTGGCGGGAGGGCTAGATACGCAGTATTTT. The chain employs TRBV7-6 and TRBJ2-3; 9 bases line up with TRBD2. Germline V gene lookup returns CDR1 SGHVS and CDR2 FNYEAQ. The CDR3 extends over 15 amino acids. V lost 2 bases and J lost 5; bases outside the gene matches: 5.

The genes are TRBV9 and TRBJ2-2; D may be TRBD2 (6 bases). V lost 4 bases, J lost 0 bases, and 10 bases lay in between. Germline loops: CDR1 SGDLS, CDR2 YYNGEE. This CDR3 region has 15 residues. The CDR3 here is CASSPRGTNTGELFF. CDR3 nucleotide sequence: TGTGCCAGCAGCCCCCGGGGGACGAACACCGGGGAGCTGTTTTTT.

The genes are TRBV11-2 and TRBJ2-6; 7 bases are a match to TRBD1. The V segment lost 4 bases and the J segment 2 bases; nucleotides outside the gene matches: 8. CDR1 and CDR2 from the germline V gene are SGHAT and FQNNGV. This CDR3 region has 17 residues. For the CDR3, the DNA is TGTGCCAGCAGCTCGTCCACTGACAGGGCTGGGGCCAACGTCCTGACTTTC. Translation: CASSSSTDRAGANVLTF.

The CDR3 sequence: CASSKEGQDDSVTEAFF. As DNA, the CDR3 is TGTGCCAGCAGCAAAGAAGGACAGGACGATTCGGTCACTGAAGCTTTCTTT. This chain joins TRBV11-3 and TRBJ1-1, with TRBD1 matching 7 bases. The CDR3 is 17 amino acids. V shed 5 bases, J shed 4 bases, and the junction held 16 bases outside the gene matches. The germline CDR1 and CDR2 sequences are SGHNT and YENEEA.

The rearrangement uses TRBV7-6 and TRBJ2-3, with 7 bases aligning to TRBD2. With V trimmed by 5 bases and J by 4 bases, 3 bases remained unmatched. Germline-derived CDR1 and CDR2 are SGHVS and FNYEAQ. The CDR3 consists of 13 residues. The CDR3 sequence: CASSGSGADTQYF. The DNA for the CDR3 is TGTGCCAGCAGCGGAAGCGGGGCAGATACGCAGTATTTT.

The chain links TRBV4-2 to TRBJ2-7, with 7 bases fitting TRBD2. Losses at the gene ends were 2 bases for V and 2 bases for J; bases not matched to a gene: 12. The CDR3 runs to 17 residues. CDR1 and CDR2 from the germline V gene are LGHNA and YNFKEQ. CDR3 amino acids: CASSQQSGLAAPYEQYF. The CDR3 DNA reads TGTGCCAGCAGCCAACAAAGCGGGCTAGCGGCCCCCTACGAGCAGTACTTC.

This rearrangement joins TRBV19 to TRBJ2-1; 11 nucleotides agree with TRBD2. The CDR3 sequence is 14 residues long. Germline trimming cut 5 bases from V and 7 bases from J; bases unmatched to any gene: 4. CDR1 is LNHDA, CDR2 SQIVND, per germline (reference sequence). CDR3: CASSHSGGGNEQFF. The CDR3 DNA reads as TGTGCCAGTAGTCATAGCGGGGGGGGGAATGAGCAGTTCTTC.

Note on this clone: This CDR3 is missing its conserved last phenylalanine or tryptophan, likely due to a read error. The DNA is omitted, as the CDR3 cannot be located on it reliably, and the CDR3 follows TCRdb's listing. This sequence joins TRBV3-1 (or the pseudogene TRBV3-2) and TRBJ1-1; the table names TRBD1, a call not compared with the DNA. The V gene's germline CDR1 is LGHDT and CDR2 YNNKEL (reference sequence). The CDR3 region is 10 residues in length, termini included. CDR3 amino acids: CASSQWTVGS.

V and J are TRBV18 and TRBJ2-3; D unresolved. Germline V gene sequence: CDR1 KGHSH, CDR2 LQKENI. Trimming shortened V by 5 bases and J by 0 bases, and 15 bases separated the two germline ends. The length of the CDR3 is 16 residues. This CDR3 is CASSSSPRPSTDTQYF. The DNA of the CDR3 is TGTGCCAGCTCATCGAGCCCTAGGCCTAGCACAGATACGCAGTATTTT.

The sample holds a few counts of this clone. The rearrangement links TRBV9 to TRBJ2-2; D not certain. Per germline, CDR1 SGDLS and CDR2 YYNGEE. V was shortened by 3 bases and J by 5 bases, with 8 bases between the two germline ends. This CDR3 is 13 amino acids long. The CDR3 loop is CASSATPTGELFF. For the CDR3, the DNA is TGTGCCAGCAGCGCTACTCCGACCGGGGAGCTGTTTTTT.

The chain combines TRBV28 with TRBJ1-5; TRBD1 might be the D (5 bases). There are 16 residues in the CDR3. CDR1 is MDHEN and CDR2 is SYDVKM in the germline V gene. Trimming removed 3 bases at V and 0 bases at J, with 12 bases between. The CDR3 reads CASSFRGVNSNQPQHF. CDR3 sequence (DNA): TGTGCCAGCAGTTTTCGGGGGGTTAATAGCAATCAGCCCCAGCATTTT.

In this sample, this clone turned up a few times. The chain uses TRBV5-1 and TRBJ2-1, with TRBD2 matching over 7 bases. The germline V gene encodes CDR1 SGHRS and CDR2 YFSETQ. After removal of 5 bases from V and 7 bases from J, the junction contained 9 bases not matched to a gene. This CDR3 region has 14 residues. The DNA of the CDR3 is TGCGCCAGCAGTCGGGGAGGGCCGGAGAATGAGCAGTTCTTC. The encoded protein is CASSRGGPENEQFF.

J is TRBJ2-1 and V is TRBV7-8, with 10 positions matching TRBD2. The J segment lost 8 bases and the V segment lost 0 bases, leaving 7 bases of the junction unmatched. Germline lookup yields CDR1 SGHVS and CDR2 FQNEAQ. This CDR3 region has 16 residues. CDR3 coding DNA: TGTGCCAGCAGCTTAGCGCTCAGCGGGGGGGCCTATGAGCAGTTCTTC. The encoded protein is CASSLALSGGAYEQFF.

The chain joins TRBV19 to TRBJ1-3; possible D gene TRBD1, 6 bases. From germline, CDR1 is LNHDA and CDR2 SQIVND (reference sequence). This CDR3 spans 15 amino acids. With 7 bases removed from V and 3 bases from J, the gap between germline ends came to 16 bases. The CDR3 region has the DNA TGTGCCAGTACTATCGACCGGACAGTTGGAAACACCATATATTTT. Translated, it gives CASTIDRTVGNTIYF.